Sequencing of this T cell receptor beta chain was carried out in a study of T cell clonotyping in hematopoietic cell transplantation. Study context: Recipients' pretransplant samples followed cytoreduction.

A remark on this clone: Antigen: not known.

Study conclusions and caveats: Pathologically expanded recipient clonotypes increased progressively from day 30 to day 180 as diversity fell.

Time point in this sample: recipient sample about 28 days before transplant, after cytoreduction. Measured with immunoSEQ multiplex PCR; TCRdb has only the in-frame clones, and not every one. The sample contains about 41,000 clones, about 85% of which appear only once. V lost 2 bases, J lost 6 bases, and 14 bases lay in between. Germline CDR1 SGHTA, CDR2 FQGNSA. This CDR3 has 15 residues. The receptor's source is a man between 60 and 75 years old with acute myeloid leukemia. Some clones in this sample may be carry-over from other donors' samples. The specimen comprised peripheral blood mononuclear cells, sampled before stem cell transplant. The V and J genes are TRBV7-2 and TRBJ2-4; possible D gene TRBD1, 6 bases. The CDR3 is CASSLFRGQGNIQYF. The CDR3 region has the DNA TGTGCCAGCAGCTTATTCAGGGGTCAGGGAAACATTCAGTACTTC.